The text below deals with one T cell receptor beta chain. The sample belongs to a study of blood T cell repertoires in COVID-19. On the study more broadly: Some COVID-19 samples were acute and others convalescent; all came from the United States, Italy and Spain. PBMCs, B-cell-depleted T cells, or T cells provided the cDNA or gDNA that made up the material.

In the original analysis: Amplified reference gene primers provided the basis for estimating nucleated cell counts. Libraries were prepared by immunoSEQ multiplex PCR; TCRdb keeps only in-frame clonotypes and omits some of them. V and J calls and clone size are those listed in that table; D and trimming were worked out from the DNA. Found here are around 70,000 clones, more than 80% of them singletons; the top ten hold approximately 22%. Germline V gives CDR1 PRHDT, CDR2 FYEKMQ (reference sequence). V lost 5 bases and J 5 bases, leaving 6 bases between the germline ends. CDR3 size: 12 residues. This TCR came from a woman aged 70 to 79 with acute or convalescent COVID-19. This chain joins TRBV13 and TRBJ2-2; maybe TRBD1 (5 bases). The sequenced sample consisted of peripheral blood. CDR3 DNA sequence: TGTGCCAGCAGCCCAGGGACCGGGGAGCTGTTTTTT. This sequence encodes CASSPGTGELFF.